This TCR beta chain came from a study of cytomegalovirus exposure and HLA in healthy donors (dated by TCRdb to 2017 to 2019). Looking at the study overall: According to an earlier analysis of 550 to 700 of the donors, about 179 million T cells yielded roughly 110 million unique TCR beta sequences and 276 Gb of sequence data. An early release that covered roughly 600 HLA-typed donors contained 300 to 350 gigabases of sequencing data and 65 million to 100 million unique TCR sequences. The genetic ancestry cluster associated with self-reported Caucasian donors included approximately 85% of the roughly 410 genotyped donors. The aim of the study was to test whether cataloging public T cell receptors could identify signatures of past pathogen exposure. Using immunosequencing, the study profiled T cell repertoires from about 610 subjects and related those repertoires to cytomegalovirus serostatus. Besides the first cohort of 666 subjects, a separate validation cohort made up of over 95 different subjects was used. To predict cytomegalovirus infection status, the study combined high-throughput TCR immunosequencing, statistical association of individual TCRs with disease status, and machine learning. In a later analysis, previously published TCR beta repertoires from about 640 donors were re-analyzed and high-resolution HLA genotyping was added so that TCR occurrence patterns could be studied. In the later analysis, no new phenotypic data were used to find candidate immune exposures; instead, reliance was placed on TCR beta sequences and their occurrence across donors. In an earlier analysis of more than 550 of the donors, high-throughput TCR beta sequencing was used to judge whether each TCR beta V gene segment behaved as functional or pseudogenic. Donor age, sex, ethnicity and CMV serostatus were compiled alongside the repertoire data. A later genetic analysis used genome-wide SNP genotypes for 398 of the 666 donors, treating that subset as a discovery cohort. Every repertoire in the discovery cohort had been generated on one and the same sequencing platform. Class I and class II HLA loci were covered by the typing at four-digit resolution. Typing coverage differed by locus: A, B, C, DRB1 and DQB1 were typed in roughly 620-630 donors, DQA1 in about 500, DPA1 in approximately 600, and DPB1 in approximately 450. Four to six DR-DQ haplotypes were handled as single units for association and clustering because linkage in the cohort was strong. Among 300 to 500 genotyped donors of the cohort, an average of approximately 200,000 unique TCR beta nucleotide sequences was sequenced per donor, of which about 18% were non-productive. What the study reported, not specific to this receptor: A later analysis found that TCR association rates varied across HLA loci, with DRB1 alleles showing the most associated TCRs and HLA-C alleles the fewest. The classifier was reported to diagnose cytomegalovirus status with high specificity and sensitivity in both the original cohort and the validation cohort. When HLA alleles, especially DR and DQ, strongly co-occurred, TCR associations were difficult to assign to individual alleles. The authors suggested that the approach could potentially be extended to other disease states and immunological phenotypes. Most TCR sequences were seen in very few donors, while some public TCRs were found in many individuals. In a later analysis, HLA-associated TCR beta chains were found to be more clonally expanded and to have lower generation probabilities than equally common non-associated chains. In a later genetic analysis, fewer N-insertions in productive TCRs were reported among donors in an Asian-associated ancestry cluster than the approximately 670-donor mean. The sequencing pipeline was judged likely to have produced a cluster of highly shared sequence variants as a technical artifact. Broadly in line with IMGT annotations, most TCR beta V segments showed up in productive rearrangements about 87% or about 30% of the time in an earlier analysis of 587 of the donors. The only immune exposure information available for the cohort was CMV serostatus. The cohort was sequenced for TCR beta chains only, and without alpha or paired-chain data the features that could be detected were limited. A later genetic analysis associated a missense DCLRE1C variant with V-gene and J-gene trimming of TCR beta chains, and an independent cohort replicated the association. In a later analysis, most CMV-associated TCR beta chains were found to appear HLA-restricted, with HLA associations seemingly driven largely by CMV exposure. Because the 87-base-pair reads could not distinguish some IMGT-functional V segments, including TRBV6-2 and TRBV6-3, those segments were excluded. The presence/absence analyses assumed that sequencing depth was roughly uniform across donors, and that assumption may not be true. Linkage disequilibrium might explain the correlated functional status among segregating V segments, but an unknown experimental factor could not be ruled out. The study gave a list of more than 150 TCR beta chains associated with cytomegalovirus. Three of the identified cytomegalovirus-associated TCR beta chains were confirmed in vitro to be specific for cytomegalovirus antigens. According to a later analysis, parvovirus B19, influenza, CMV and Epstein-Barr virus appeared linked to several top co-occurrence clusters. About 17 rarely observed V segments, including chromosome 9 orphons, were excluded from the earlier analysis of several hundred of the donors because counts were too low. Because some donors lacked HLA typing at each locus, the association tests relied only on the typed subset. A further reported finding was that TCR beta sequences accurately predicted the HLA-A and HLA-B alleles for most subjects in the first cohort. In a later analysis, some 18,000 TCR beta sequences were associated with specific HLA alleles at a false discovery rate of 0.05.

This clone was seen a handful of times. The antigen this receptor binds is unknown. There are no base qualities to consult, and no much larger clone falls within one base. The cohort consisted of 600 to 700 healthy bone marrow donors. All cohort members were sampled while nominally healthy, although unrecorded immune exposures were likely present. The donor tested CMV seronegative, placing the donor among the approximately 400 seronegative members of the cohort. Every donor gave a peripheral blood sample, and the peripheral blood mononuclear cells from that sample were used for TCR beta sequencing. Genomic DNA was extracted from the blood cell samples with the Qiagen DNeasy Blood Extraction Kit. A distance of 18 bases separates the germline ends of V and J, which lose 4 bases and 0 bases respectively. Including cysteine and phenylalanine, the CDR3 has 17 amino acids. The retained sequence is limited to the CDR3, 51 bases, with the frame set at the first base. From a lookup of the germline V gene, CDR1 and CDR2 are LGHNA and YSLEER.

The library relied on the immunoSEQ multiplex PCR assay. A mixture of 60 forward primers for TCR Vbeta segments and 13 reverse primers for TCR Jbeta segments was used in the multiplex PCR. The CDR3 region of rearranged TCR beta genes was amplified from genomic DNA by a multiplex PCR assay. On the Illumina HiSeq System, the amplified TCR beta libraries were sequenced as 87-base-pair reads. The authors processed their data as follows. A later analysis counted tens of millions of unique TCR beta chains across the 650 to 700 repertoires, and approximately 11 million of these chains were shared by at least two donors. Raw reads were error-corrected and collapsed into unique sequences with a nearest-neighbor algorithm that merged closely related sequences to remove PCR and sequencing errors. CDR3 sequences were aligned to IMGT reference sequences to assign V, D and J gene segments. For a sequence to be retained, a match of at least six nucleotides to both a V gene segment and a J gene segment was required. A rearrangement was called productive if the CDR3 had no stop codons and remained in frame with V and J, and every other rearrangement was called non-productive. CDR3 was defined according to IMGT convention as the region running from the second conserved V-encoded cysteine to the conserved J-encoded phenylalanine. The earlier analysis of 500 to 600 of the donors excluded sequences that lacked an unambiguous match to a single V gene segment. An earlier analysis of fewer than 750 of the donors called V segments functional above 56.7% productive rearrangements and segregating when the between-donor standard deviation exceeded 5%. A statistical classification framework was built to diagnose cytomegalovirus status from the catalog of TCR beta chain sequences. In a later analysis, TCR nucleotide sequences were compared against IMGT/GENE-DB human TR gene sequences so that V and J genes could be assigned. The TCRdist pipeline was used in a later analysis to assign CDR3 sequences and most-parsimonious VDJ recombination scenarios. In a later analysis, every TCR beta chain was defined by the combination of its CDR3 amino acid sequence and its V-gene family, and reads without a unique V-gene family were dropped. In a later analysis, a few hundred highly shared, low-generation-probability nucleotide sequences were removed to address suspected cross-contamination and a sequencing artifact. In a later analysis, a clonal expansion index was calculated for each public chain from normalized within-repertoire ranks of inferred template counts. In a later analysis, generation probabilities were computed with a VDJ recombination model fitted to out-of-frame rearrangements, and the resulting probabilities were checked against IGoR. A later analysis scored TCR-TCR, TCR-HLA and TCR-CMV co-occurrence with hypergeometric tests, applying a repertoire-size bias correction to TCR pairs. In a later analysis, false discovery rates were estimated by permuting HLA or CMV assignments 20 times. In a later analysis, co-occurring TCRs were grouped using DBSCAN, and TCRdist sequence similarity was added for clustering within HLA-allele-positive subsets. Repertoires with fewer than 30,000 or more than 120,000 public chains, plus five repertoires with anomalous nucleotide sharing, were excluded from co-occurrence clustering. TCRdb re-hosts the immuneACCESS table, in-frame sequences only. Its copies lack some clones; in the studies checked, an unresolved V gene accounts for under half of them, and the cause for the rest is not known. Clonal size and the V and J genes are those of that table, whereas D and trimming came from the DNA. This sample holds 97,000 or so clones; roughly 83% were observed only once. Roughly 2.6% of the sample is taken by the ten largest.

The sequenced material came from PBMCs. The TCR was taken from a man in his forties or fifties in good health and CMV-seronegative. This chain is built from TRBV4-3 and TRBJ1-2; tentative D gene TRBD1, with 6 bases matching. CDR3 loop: CASSRSRQVAPNYGYTF. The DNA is TGCGCCAGCAGCCGGAGCAGACAGGTAGCGCCTAACTATGGCTACACCTTC.